These T cell receptor beta chains were read from a single sample in a study of T cell responses to AZD1222 COVID-19 vaccine. The method was immunoSEQ multiplex PCR; TCRdb's version includes in-frame clones alone and lacks a portion of them. The table records 90,000 to 150,000 clones, about 87% of them present only once. Material: peripheral blood, obtained on day 0 of AZD1222 vaccination. These receptors were collected from an adult in good health. The CDR3 runs from the conserved cysteine through the conserved F or W. Each record gives: J gene, clone size, D gene, V gene, CDR3 protein, CDR3 DNA. D genes are given only for firm matches. For some rows the clone size is stated as once, few or many, or as a class when expanded; others skip it.

>TRBJ1-4|.|.|TRBV5-4
CASSPNGVQEKLFF
TGTGCCAGCAGCCCTAACGGGGTACAAGAAAAACTGTTTTTT
>TRBJ1-1|.|.|TRBV6-5
CASRIRRGNTEAFF
TGTGCCAGCAGAATTAGGAGGGGGAACACTGAAGCTTTCTTT
>TRBJ1-4|.|TRBD1|TRBV2
CASSDPGQGFEKLFF
TGTGCCAGCAGCGACCCGGGACAGGGGTTTGAAAAACTGTTTTTT
>TRBJ2-2|.|.|TRBV11-2
CPTRLGGGGPGIGELFF
TGTCCCACCCGCTTGGGGGGGGGCGGGCCGGGGATCGGGGAGCTGTTTTTT
>TRBJ1-2|.|.|TRBV27
CASSLRGFEGYTF
TGTGCCAGCAGTTTGCGGGGTTTTGAGGGCTACACCTTC
>TRBJ1-2|.|TRBD1|TRBV2
CASSDFGTGDYGYTF
TGTGCCAGCAGCGACTTTGGGACAGGGGACTATGGCTACACCTTC
>TRBJ2-7|.|TRBD1|TRBV2
CASSVDRGQDEQYF
TGTGCCAGCAGTGTCGACAGGGGGCAGGACGAGCAGTACTTC
>TRBJ2-2|.|.|TRBV5-1
CASSLGSGQFTGELFF
TGCGCCAGCAGCTTGGGGTCCGGGCAGTTCACCGGGGAGCTGTTTTTT
>TRBJ2-2|.|TRBD1|TRBV28
CASSSGQGLTGELFF
TGTGCCAGCAGTTCGGGACAGGGACTCACCGGGGAGCTGTTTTTT
>TRBJ2-3|.|.|TRBV24-1
CATSDRNRAASTDTQYF
TGTGCCACCAGTGACCGCAACCGCGCAGCAAGCACAGATACGCAGTATTTT
>TRBJ2-1|.|TRBD1|TRBV3-1/TRBV3-2
CASSLTGEQFF
TGTGCCAGCAGCTTGACAGGGGAGCAGTTCTTC
>TRBJ2-1|.|.|TRBV5-6
CASSEGPSSYNEQFF
TGTGCCAGCAGCGAGGGACCGAGCTCCTACAATGAGCAGTTCTTC
>TRBJ2-3|once|TRBD1|TRBV6-5
CASSYQGQRAQYF
TGTGCCAGCAGTTACCAGGGACAGCGTGCGCAGTATTTT
>TRBJ1-2|few|.|TRBV6-5
CASRTQGYGYTF
TGTGCCAGCAGAACCCAGGGCTATGGCTACACCTTC
>TRBJ1-4|.|TRBD1|TRBV11-1
CASSPQGGPAEKLFF
TGTGCCAGCAGCCCCCAGGGGGGACCGGCAGAAAAACTGTTTTTT
>TRBJ2-7|.|TRBD1|TRBV23-1
CASSPTDRGRYEQYF
TGCGCCAGCAGTCCCACGGACAGGGGTCGGTACGAGCAGTACTTC
>TRBJ2-3|.|TRBD1|TRBV19
CASGGQGLRTDTQYF
TGTGCCAGTGGGGGACAGGGTTTGAGAACAGATACGCAGTATTTT
>TRBJ2-5|once|.|TRBV7-9
CASSPWTSTQETQYF
TGTGCCAGCAGCCCCTGGACGTCAACTCAAGAGACCCAGTACTTC
>TRBJ2-1|.|.|TRBV20-1
CSASLGGNHNEQFF
TGCAGTGCTAGTTTGGGCGGAAACCACAATGAGCAGTTCTTC
>TRBJ1-5|few|.|TRBV19
CASTGGQNQPQHF
TGTGCCAGTACGGGGGGCCAGAATCAGCCCCAGCATTTT
>TRBJ1-5|.|.|TRBV6-5
CASSNRNQPQHF
TGTGCCAGCAGTAACAGGAATCAGCCCCAGCATTTT
>TRBJ1-1|.|.|TRBV6-5
CASSYIGGDTEAFF
TGTGCCAGCAGTTACATAGGGGGGGACACTGAAGCTTTCTTT
>TRBJ2-2|.|TRBD1|TRBV6-1
CASSEATGDGELFF
TGTGCCAGCAGTGAAGCGACAGGGGACGGGGAGCTGTTTTTT
>TRBJ1-6|.|.|TRBV12-3/TRBV12-4
CASSFREGFPLHF
TGTGCCAGCAGTTTTAGGGAGGGTTTCCCCCTCCACTTT
>TRBJ1-1|.|TRBD1|TRBV5-1
CASSLGAGGVGTEAFF
TGCGCCAGCAGCTTGGGGGCAGGGGGTGTGGGCACTGAAGCTTTCTTT
>TRBJ1-1|.|.|TRBV5-1
CASSFGGNTEAFF
TGCGCCAGCAGCTTCGGGGGGAACACTGAAGCTTTCTTT
>TRBJ1-3|.|.|TRBV7-8
CASSLNGFPLRSGNTIYF
TGTGCCAGCAGCTTAAATGGTTTCCCCCTCCGCTCTGGAAACACCATATATTTT
>TRBJ2-7|.|.|TRBV7-9
CATDQAYEQYF
TGTGCCACAGACCAGGCCTACGAGCAGTACTTC
>TRBJ2-1|.|.|TRBV7-3
CASSLSYRRSYNEQFF
TGTGCCAGCAGCTTATCCTACCGTCGCTCCTACAATGAGCAGTTCTTC
>TRBJ2-1|once|TRBD2|TRBV3-1/TRBV3-2
CASSHRPGLAGGLYNEQFF
TGTGCCAGCAGCCACCGCCCGGGACTAGCGGGAGGCCTATACAATGAGCAGTTCTTC
>TRBJ2-3|.|TRBD1|TRBV15
CATSKVQGAVDTQYF
TGTGCCACCAGCAAAGTGCAGGGGGCCGTAGATACGCAGTATTTT
>TRBJ2-7|.|.|TRBV4-1
CASSQARDYEQYF
TGCGCCAGCAGCCAGGCCCGGGACTACGAGCAGTACTTC
>TRBJ2-3|.|.|TRBV28
CASSYAGIPDTQYF
TGTGCCAGCAGTTACGCGGGGATCCCAGATACGCAGTATTTT
>TRBJ1-2|.|.|TRBV5-1
CASSLEGGSHYGYTF
TGCGCCAGCAGCCTCGAGGGGGGGAGCCACTATGGCTACACCTTC
>TRBJ1-4|.|.|TRBV2
CASSETGFVLFF
TGTGCCAGCAGTGAAACAGGGTTTGTACTGTTTTTT
>TRBJ2-3|.|.|TRBV7-6
CASTPGQVGTDTQYF
TGTGCCAGCACCCCGGGCCAGGTTGGCACAGATACGCAGTATTTT
>TRBJ2-7|.|.|TRBV4-1
CASSQESQGYEQYF
TGCGCCAGCAGCCAAGAGTCACAGGGCTACGAGCAGTACTTC
>TRBJ1-2|few|.|TRBV30
CAWDLERRNGYTF
TGTGCCTGGGACCTTGAAAGAAGGAATGGCTACACCTTC
>TRBJ1-1|.|.|TRBV3-1/TRBV3-2
CASSQRSAEAFF
TGTGCCAGCAGCCAACGGAGCGCTGAAGCTTTCTTT
>TRBJ1-1|.|TRBD1|TRBV9
CASSVGGDSLNTEAFF
TGTGCCAGCAGCGTAGGAGGGGACAGTTTGAACACTGAAGCTTTCTTT
>TRBJ2-3|.|.|TRBV18
CASSPVSNGADTQYF
TGTGCCAGCTCACCAGTGTCGAACGGGGCAGATACGCAGTATTTT
>TRBJ2-7|.|TRBD2|TRBV7-9
CASSRGLAGVNEQYF
TGTGCCAGCAGTCGTGGACTAGCGGGAGTGAACGAGCAGTACTTC
>TRBJ1-2|.|.|TRBV5-1
CASSPGAGWVKYGYTF
TGCGCCAGCAGCCCGGGGGCAGGGTGGGTGAAATATGGCTACACCTTC